The TCR beta chain under discussion was sequenced for a study of blood T cell repertoires in COVID-19. The table came from immunoSEQ multiplex PCR; TCRdb's copy has only in-frame clones and leaves some out. The top ten clones hold 0.95% to 1.5% of a sample with around 250,000 clones, 90% to 95% of them seen once. The study recruited people aged about 18 to 95 years across approximately 24 US areas. Participant reports of clinical history set cohort assignment. This CDR3 comprises 14 residues. The ends lost 3 bases at V and 6 bases at J; junction bases unmatched: 6. Germline assignment: CDR1 SGHAT and CDR2 FQNNGV.

The clonotype comes from a human donor in a cohort exposed to, infected with or recovered from COVID-19 (not recorded which). The donor label of this sample is uncertain. The chain employs TRBV11-2 and TRBJ2-3, with 7 bases lining up with TRBD2. Input material: PBMCs or T cells enriched from blood (not recorded which). The chain's CDR3 is CASSFERGGDTQYF. The CDR3 DNA sequence: TGTGCCAGCAGCTTCGAGCGGGGAGGGGATACGCAGTATTTT. Based on the CDR3 plus reference TRBV11-2 and TRBJ2-3, the full variable domain is EAGVAQSPRYKIIEKRQSVAFWCNPISGHATLYWYQQILGQGPKLLIQFQNNGVVDDSQLPKDRFSAERLKGVDSTLKIQPAKLEDSAVYLCASSFERGGDTQYFGPGTRLTVL.